The 17 T cell receptor beta chains presented below share a single source sample, sequenced in a study of blood T cell repertoires in COVID-19 (dated by TCRdb to about 2020). The protocol used for the library was the immunoSEQ multiplex PCR assay. Imported from immuneACCESS, the table was reduced by TCRdb to in-frame sequences with V and J called. These copies leave out some clones; in studies compared against another copy, an unresolved V gene accounts for under half, and the cause of the remainder is not known. Counted in this sample were about 140,000 clones; about 88% of them appeared once. The leading ten clones occupy approximately 2.4% of the sample. Sequences were obtained from peripheral blood. The receptors stem from a human donor with COVID-19, enrolled during active disease. The donor label of this sample is uncertain.

This chain joins TRBV11-2 and TRBJ2-1, with a tentative D call TRBD1 (5 bases). CDR1 is SGHAT, CDR2 FQNNGV, per germline. The CDR3 spans 12 residues. Trimming took 3 bases from V and 10 from J, leaving 10 bases between them. CDR3 loop: CASSLDQGEQFF. CDR3 nucleotide sequence: TGTGCCAGCAGCTTGGACCAGGGAGAGCAGTTCTTC.

The V gene is TRBV11-2, the J gene TRBJ2-6; D possibly corresponds to TRBD2 (5 bases). Germline V gives CDR1 SGHAT, CDR2 FQNNGV. The CDR3 has 16 residues. Trimming removed 5 bases at V and 4 bases at J, with 15 bases between. CDR3 residues: CASSPAGDPGANVLTF. DNA for the CDR3: TGTGCCAGCAGCCCGGCGGGCGACCCAGGGGCCAACGTCCTGACTTTC.

The rearrangement links TRBV3-1 (or the pseudogene TRBV3-2) to TRBJ2-3; 8 bases are shared with TRBD2. Germline V gene sequence: CDR1 LGHDT, CDR2 YNNKEL (reference sequence). V shed 4 bases and J 5 bases; nucleotides not matched to a gene: 11. The CDR3 runs to 16 residues. CDR3 sequence reads: CASSPFSGGLGDTQYF. The CDR3 DNA sequence: TGTGCCAGCAGCCCATTTTCGGGGGGGCTCGGAGATACGCAGTATTTT.

For this clone: The sample contains more than one DNA sequence encoding this CDR3. The rearrangement joins TRBV9 to TRBJ2-1; D remains ambiguous. CDR1 and CDR2 from the germline V gene are SGDLS and YYNGEE. The CDR3 is 14 amino acids. The V end lost 0 bases, the J end lost 0 bases, and 4 bases lay between the germline ends. The CDR3: CASSVVGSYNEQFF. Written as DNA, the CDR3 is TGTGCCAGCAGCGTAGTCGGCTCCTACAATGAGCAGTTCTTC.

In its sample, this clone was seen once. The rearrangement uses TRBV18 and TRBJ1-1, with TRBD1 matching 7 bases. V lost 3 bases and J lost 2; bases outside the gene matches: 6. The CDR3 is 15 residues long. Germline CDR1 and CDR2: KGHSH and LQKENI. This CDR3 is CASSPTTGSNTEAFF. CDR3 DNA: TGTGCCAGCTCACCCACGACAGGGTCAAACACTGAAGCTTTCTTT. Combining the CDR3 with reference TRBV18 and TRBJ1-1 gives the whole variable domain NAGVMQNPRHLVRRRGQEARLRCSPMKGHSHVYWYRQLPEEGLKFMVYLQKENIIDESGMPKERFSAEFPKEGPSILRIQQVVRGDSAAYFCASSPTTGSNTEAFFGQGTRLTVV.

The chain is built from TRBV5-1 and TRBJ1-2, with D possibly TRBD1 on 5 matching bases. Trimming took off 4 bases at V and 3 bases at J, with 13 bases between the two ends. In germline, CDR1 is SGHRS, CDR2 YFSETQ. This CDR3 has 14 residues. The CDR3 sequence is CASSPQGGDYGYTF. CDR3 bases: TGCGCCAGCAGCCCGCAGGGCGGGGACTATGGCTACACCTTC.

The chain links TRBV6-1 to TRBJ2-7, with a tentative D call TRBD1 (5 bases). CDR1 and CDR2 (germline): MNHNS, SASEGT. CDR3 length: 16 amino acids. Deletions cut 3 bases from V and 0 bases from J, with 15 bases between. This CDR3 reads CASSDPPDRSSYEQYF. In nucleotides, the CDR3 is TGTGCCAGCAGTGACCCGCCAGACAGAAGCTCCTACGAGCAGTACTTC.

The genes are TRBV11-1 and TRBJ1-2, with D possibly matching TRBD1 (6 bases). Per germline, CDR1 SGHAT and CDR2 FQDESV (reference sequence). The CDR3 covers 13 residues. Trimming stripped 4 bases from V and 4 bases from J, with 10 bases between. CDR3: CASSYDRIYGYTF. Written as DNA, the CDR3 is TGTGCCAGCAGCTACGACAGGATCTATGGCTACACCTTC.

This sequence joins TRBV6-5 and TRBJ2-7; 10 bases agree with TRBD1. The CDR3 sequence is 13 residues long. V lost 7 bases and J lost 5; bases outside the gene matches: 5. Germline lookup yields CDR1 MNHEY and CDR2 SVGAGI. The CDR3 here is CASKRDRGHEQYF. In DNA form, the CDR3 reads TGTGCCAGCAAAAGGGACAGGGGACACGAGCAGTACTTC.

The genes are TRBV7-9 and TRBJ1-5, with a tentative D call TRBD1 (5 bases). Germline loops: CDR1 SEHNR, CDR2 FQNEAQ (reference sequence). This CDR3 region has 15 residues. Trimming pared 3 bases from V and 3 bases from J, leaving 12 bases between. CDR3 DNA: TGTGCCAGCAGCTTTGGTCCAGGGTTCAATCAGCCCCAGCATTTT. Its protein is CASSFGPGFNQPQHF.

The rearrangement uses TRBV11-2 and TRBJ1-5; D might be TRBD1 (6 bases). V gave up 3 bases and J gave up 3 bases, with 9 bases separating them. This CDR3 has 14 residues. Germline V CDR1 and CDR2: SGHAT, FQNNGV. The CDR3 loop reads CASSFTGFNQPQHF. DNA of the CDR3: TGTGCCAGCAGCTTCACAGGGTTCAATCAGCCCCAGCATTTT. Using reference TRBV11-2 and TRBJ1-5 for the parts outside the CDR3, the full variable domain is EAGVAQSPRYKIIEKRQSVAFWCNPISGHATLYWYQQILGQGPKLLIQFQNNGVVDDSQLPKDRFSAERLKGVDSTLKIQPAKLEDSAVYLCASSFTGFNQPQHFGDGTRLSIL.

The chain recombines TRBV30 with TRBJ2-3, with 14 bases lining up with TRBD2. The germline V gene encodes CDR1 GTSNPN and CDR2 SVGIG (reference sequence). Trimming took 1 base from V and 5 from J; bases not matched to a gene: 8. The CDR3 is 17 amino acids. The CDR3 DNA reads as TGTGCCTGGAGTGAAGGGACTAGCGGGAGCGCGGGAGATACGCAGTATTTT. It translates to CAWSEGTSGSAGDTQYF. The full variable domain, its missing parts supplied by reference TRBV30 and TRBJ2-3, is SQTIHQWPATLVQPVGSPLSLECTVEGTSNPNLYWYRQAAGRGLQLLFYSVGIGQISSEVPQNLSASRPQDRQFILSSKKLLLSDSGFYLCAWSEGTSGSAGDTQYFGPGTRLTVL.

The chain joins TRBV10-3 to TRBJ2-4, with 8 positions matching TRBD2. Germline CDR1 is ENHRY and CDR2 is SYGVKD. Germline trimming cut 3 bases from V and 3 bases from J; bases unmatched to any gene: 7. The CDR3 runs 16 residues. The CDR3 is CAISDWREEVKNIQYF. The DNA for the CDR3 is TGTGCCATCAGTGATTGGCGGGAGGAGGTCAAAAACATTCAGTACTTC.

This clone was seen just once. This chain uses TRBV6-5 with TRBJ1-2; D is undetermined. Germline CDR1 MNHEY, CDR2 SVGAGI. The V gene lost 6 bases and the J gene lost 4 bases, with 6 bases spanning the gap. CDR3 size: 11 residues. CDR3 loop: CASRTGYGYTF. The CDR3 DNA sequence: TGTGCCAGCAGAACGGGCTATGGCTACACCTTC.

This chain joins TRBV6-4 and TRBJ2-6; D is uncertain. The CDR3 extends over 15 amino acids. Germline V gene data show CDR1 as MRHNA and CDR2 as SNTAGT. Trimming stripped 0 bases from V and 0 bases from J, with 3 bases between. CDR3 DNA sequence: TGTGCCAGCAGTGACTCCAGCTCTGGGGCCAACGTCCTGACTTTC. As protein: CASSDSSSGANVLTF.

The CDR3 sequence is CASSQEDRVGVGDSPLHF. Written as DNA, the CDR3 is TGCGCCAGCAGCCAAGAAGACAGGGTGGGCGTGGGCGATTCACCCCTCCACTTT. V gene TRBV4-1 combines with J gene TRBJ1-6, with 7 bases aligning to TRBD1. CDR1 and CDR2 (germline): MGHRA, YSYEKL. V shed 0 bases and J 8 bases; nucleotides not matched to a gene: 13. The CDR3 length is 18 residues.

The chain recombines TRBV6-5 with TRBJ2-1; perhaps TRBD2 as D (6 bases). The CDR3 has 14 amino acids. Trimming stripped 7 bases from V and 0 bases from J, with 10 bases between. CDR1 and CDR2 (germline): MNHEY, SVGAGI. CDR3 coding DNA: TGTGCCAGCAATGCGGGGAGCTCCTACAATGAGCAGTTCTTC. This sequence encodes CASNAGSSYNEQFF.